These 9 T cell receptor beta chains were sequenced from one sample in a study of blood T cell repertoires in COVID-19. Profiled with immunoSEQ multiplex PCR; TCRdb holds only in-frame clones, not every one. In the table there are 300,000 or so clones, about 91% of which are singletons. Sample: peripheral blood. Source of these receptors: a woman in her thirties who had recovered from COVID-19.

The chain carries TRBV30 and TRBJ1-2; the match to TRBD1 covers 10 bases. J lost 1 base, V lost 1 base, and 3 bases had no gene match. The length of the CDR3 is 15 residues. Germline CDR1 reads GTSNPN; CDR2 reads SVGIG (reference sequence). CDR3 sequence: CAWSAGTGVNYGYTF. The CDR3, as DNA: TGTGCCTGGAGTGCAGGGACAGGGGTTAACTATGGCTACACCTTC.

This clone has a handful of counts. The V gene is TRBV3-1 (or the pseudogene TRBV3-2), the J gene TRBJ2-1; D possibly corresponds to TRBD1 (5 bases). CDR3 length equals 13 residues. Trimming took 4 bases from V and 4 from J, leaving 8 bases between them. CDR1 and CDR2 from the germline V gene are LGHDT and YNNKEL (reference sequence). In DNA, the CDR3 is TGTGCCAGCAGCCTGACAGCGTACAATGAGCAGTTCTTC. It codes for CASSLTAYNEQFF.

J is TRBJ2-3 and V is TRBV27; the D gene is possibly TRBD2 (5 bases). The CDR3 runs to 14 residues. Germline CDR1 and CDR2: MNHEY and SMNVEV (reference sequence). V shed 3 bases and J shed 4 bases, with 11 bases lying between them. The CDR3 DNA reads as TGTGCCAGCAGTTTCCTCAACGGGGCAGATACGCAGTATTTT. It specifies CASSFLNGADTQYF.

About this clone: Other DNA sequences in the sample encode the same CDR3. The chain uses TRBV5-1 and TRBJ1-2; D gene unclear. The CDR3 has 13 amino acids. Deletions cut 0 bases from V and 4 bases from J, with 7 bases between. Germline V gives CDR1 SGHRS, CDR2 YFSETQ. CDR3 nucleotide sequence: TGCGCCAGCAGCTTGGGAGGAGGCTATGGCTACACCTTC. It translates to CASSLGGGYGYTF.

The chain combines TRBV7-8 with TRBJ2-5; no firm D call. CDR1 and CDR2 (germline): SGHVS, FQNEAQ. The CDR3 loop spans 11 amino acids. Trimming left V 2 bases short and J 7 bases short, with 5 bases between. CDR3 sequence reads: CASSLPGTQYF. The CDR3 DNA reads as TGTGCCAGCAGCTTACCCGGGACCCAGTACTTC.

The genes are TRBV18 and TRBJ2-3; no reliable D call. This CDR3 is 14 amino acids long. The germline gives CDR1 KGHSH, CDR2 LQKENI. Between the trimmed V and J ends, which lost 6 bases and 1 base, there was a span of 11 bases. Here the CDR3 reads CASSPDLGTDTQYF. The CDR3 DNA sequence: TGTGCCAGCTCGCCCGATTTAGGCACAGATACGCAGTATTTT. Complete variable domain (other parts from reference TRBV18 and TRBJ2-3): NAGVMQNPRHLVRRRGQEARLRCSPMKGHSHVYWYRQLPEEGLKFMVYLQKENIIDESGMPKERFSAEFPKEGPSILRIQQVVRGDSAAYFCASSPDLGTDTQYFGPGTRLTVL.

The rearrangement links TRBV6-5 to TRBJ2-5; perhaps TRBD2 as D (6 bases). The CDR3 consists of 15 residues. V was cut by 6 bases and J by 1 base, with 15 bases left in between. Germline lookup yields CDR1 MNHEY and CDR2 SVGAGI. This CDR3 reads CASRIMLGSQETQYF. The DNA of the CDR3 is TGTGCCAGCAGGATCATGCTCGGGAGCCAAGAGACCCAGTACTTC.

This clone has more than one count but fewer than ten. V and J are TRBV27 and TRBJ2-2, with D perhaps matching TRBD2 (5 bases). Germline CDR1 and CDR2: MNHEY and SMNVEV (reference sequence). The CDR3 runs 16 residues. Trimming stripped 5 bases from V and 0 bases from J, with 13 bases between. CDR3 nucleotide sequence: TGTGCCAGCAGTCCCACTAGGGTGACGAACACCGGGGAGCTGTTTTTT. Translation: CASSPTRVTNTGELFF.

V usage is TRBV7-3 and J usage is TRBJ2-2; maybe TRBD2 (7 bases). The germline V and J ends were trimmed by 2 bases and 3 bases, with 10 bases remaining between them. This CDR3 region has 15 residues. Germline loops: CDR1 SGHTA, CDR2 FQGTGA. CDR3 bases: TGTGCCAGCAGCTTACGGGGGGCGGACACCGGGGAGCTGTTTTTT. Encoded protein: CASSLRGADTGELFF.